Following are 2 T cell receptor beta chains from one sample sequenced in a study of Graves' ophthalmopathy and Graves' hyperthyroidism. Amplifying from RNA transcripts, the study obtained TCR beta CDR3 regions. RT-PCR in the first round used HTBI primers; a second-round multiplex PCR followed. Each CDR3 protein gets one entry after TCRdb re-called the multiplex PCR reads with MiXCR. The data contain over 450,000 distinct CDR3 sequences, about 15% of them seen just once; the ten biggest clones take up more than 8.5%. The sample consisted of blood. These receptors were collected from a woman aged 25 to 39 with Graves' ophthalmopathy.

V usage is TRBV11-2 and J usage is TRBJ2-5; D is uncertain. This CDR3 is built from 15 residues. V was cut by 2 bases and J by 2 bases, with 12 bases left in between. CDR1 SGHAT and CDR2 FQNNGV come from the germline V gene. CDR3 sequence reads: CASSLNGEPQETQYF. The CDR3 bases are TGTGCCAGCAGCTTAAATGGAGAGCCTCAAGAGACCCAGTACTTC.

This clonotype appeared a few times. The genes are TRBV5-1 and TRBJ2-2; 7 bases agree with TRBD2. This CDR3 region has 20 residues. Germline CDR1 is SGHRS and CDR2 is YFSETQ. V trimming: 0 bases; J trimming: 1 base; junction bases outside the gene matches: 15. Here the CDR3 DNA reads TGCGCCAGCAGCTTGGTTTCGTGGTTTCCGGGACTAAAGAACACCGGGGAGCTGTTTTTT. This translates into CASSLVSWFPGLKNTGELFF.